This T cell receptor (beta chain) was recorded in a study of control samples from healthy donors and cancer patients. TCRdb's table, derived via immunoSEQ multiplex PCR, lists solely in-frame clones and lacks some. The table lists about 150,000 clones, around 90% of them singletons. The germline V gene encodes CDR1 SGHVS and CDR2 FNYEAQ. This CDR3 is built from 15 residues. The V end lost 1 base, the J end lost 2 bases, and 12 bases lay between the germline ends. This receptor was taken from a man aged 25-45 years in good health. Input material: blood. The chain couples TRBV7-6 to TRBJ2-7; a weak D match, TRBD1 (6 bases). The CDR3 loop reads CASSLEAGVPYEQYF. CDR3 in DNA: TGTGCCAGCAGCTTAGAGGCAGGGGTTCCCTACGAGCAGTACTTC. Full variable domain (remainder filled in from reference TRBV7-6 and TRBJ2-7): GAGVSQSPRYKVTKRGQDVALRCDPISGHVSLYWYRQALGQGPEFLTYFNYEAQQDKSGLPNDRFSAERPEGSISTLTIQRTEQRDSAMYRCASSLEAGVPYEQYFGPGTRLTVT.